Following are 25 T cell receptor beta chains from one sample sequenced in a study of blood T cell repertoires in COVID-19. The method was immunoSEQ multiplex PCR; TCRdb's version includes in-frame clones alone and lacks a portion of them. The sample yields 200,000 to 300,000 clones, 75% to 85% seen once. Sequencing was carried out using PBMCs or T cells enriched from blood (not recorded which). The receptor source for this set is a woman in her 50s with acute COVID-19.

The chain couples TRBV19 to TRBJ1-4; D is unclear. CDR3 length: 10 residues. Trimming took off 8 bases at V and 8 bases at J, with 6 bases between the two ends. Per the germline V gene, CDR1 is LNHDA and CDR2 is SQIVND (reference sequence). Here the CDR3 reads CASGREKLFF. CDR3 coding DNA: TGTGCCAGTGGGAGGGAAAAACTGTTTTTT.

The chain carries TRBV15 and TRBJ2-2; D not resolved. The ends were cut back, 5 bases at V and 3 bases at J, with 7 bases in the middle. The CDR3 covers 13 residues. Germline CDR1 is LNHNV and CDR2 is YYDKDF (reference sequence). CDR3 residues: CATSPRDTGELFF. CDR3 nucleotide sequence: TGTGCCACCAGCCCCCGAGACACCGGGGAGCTGTTTTTT.

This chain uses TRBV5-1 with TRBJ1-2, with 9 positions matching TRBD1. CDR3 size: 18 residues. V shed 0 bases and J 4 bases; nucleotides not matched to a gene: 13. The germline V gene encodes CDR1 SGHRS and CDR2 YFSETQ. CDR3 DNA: TGCGCCAGCAGCTTGGACGGCCACCCGGGACAGGGAAGCTATGGCTACACCTTC. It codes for CASSLDGHPGQGSYGYTF.

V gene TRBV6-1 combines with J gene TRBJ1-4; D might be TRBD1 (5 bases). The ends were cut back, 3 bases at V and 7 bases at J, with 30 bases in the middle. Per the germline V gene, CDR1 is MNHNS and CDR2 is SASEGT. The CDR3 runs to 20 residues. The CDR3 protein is CASSDDPGLRKDNYFEKLFF. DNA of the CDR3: TGTGCCAGCAGTGACGATCCGGGACTGAGGAAGGACAACTATTTTGAAAAACTGTTTTTT.

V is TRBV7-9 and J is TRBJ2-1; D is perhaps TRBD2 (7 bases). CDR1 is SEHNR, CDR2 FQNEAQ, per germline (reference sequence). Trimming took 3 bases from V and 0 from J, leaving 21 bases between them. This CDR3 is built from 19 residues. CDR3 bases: TGTGCCAGCAGCTTCCCTAGGGGTAGGGGGGGAAGCTCCTACAATGAGCAGTTCTTC. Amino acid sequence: CASSFPRGRGGSSYNEQFF.

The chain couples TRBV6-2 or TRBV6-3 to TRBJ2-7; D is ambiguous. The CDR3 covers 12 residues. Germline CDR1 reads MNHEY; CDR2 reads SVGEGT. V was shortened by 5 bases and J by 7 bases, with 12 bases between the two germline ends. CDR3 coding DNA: TGTGCCAGCAGTCAACCGGGTGGTGAGCAGTACTTC. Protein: CASSQPGGEQYF.

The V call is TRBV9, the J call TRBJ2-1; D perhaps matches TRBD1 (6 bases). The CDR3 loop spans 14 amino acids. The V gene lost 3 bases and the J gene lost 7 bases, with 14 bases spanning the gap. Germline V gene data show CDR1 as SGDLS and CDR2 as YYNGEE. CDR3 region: CASSAIDRKNEQFF. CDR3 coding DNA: TGTGCCAGCAGCGCAATCGACAGGAAAAATGAGCAGTTCTTC.

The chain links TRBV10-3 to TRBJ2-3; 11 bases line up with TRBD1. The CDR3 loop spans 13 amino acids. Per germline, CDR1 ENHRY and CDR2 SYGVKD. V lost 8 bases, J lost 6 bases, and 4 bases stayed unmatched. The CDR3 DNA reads TGTGCCATCGGCTGGGACAGGGGGGATACGCAGTATTTT. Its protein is CAIGWDRGDTQYF.

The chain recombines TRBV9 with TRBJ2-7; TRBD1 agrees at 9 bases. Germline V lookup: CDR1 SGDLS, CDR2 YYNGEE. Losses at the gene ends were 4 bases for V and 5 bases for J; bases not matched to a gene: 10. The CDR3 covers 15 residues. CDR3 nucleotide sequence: TGTGCCAGCAGCCCCCAGGGACAGGGAACCCACGAGCAGTACTTC. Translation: CASSPQGQGTHEQYF. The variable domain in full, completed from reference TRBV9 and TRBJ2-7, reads DSGVTQTPKHLITATGQRVTLRCSPRSGDLSVYWYQQSLDQGLQFLIQYYNGEERAKGNILERFSAQQFPDLHSELNLSSLELGDSALYFCASSPQGQGTHEQYFGPGTRLTVT.

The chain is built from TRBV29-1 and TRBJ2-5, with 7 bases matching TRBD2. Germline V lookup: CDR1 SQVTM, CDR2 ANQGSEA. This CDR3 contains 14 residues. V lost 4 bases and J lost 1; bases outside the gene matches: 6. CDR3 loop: CSVAVGGFQETQYF. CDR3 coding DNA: TGCAGCGTTGCTGTGGGGGGGTTCCAAGAGACCCAGTACTTC.

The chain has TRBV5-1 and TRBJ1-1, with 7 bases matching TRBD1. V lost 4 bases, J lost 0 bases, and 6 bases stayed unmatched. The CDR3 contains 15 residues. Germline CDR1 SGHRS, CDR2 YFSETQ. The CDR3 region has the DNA TGCGCCAGCAGCGCGGGACAGAACATGAACACTGAAGCTTTCTTT. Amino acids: CASSAGQNMNTEAFF.

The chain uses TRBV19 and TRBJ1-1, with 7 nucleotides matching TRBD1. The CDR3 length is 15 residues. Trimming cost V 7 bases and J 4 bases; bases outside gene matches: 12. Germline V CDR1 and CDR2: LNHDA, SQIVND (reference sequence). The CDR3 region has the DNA TGTGCCAGTAATGAAGGGGGCGAGGGCGGCACTGAAGCTTTCTTT. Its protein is CASNEGGEGGTEAFF.

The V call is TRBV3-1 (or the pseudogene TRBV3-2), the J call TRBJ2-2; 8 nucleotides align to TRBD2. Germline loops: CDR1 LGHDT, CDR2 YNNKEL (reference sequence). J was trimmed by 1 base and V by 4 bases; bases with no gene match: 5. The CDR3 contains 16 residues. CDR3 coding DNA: TGTGCCAGCAGCCGGGGCGGGAGGCAGAACACCGGGGAGCTGTTTTTT. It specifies CASSRGGRQNTGELFF.

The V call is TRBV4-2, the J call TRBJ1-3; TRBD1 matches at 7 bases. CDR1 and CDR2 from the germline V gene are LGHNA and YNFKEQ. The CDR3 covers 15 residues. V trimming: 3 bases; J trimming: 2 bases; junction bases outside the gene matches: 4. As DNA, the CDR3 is TGTGCCAGCAGCCAGGTCACAGGGGCTGGAAACACCATATATTTT. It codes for CASSQVTGAGNTIYF.

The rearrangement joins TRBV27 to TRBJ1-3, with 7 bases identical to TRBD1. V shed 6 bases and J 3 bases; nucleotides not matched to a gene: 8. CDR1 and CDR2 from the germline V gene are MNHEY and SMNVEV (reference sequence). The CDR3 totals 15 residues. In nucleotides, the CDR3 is TGTGCCAGCAGACCGGAAGGGGGCTTTGGAAACACCATATATTTT. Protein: CASRPEGGFGNTIYF.

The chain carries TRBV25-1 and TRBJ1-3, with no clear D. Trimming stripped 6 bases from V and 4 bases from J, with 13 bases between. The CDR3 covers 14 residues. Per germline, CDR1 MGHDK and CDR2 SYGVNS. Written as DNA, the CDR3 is TGTGCCAGCAGCCCTAGAGGAGCCGGAAACACCATATATTTT. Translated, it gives CASSPRGAGNTIYF.

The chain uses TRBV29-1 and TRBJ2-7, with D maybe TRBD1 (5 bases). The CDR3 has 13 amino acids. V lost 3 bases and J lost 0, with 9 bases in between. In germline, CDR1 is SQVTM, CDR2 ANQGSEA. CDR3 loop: CSVDIQGSYEQYF. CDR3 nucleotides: TGCAGCGTTGATATCCAGGGCTCCTACGAGCAGTACTTC.

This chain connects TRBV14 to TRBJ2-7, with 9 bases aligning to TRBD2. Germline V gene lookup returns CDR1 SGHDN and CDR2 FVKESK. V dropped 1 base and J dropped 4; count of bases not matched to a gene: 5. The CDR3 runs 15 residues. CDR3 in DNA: TGTGCCAGCAGCCAAGTAGCGGGGGCAATTTACGAGCAGTACTTC. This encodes CASSQVAGAIYEQYF.

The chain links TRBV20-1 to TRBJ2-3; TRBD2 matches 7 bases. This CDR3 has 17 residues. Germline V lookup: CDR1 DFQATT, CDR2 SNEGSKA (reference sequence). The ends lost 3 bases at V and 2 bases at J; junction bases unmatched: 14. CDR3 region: CSASAGSGAGLTDTQYF. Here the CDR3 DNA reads TGCAGTGCTAGTGCAGGCTCCGGAGCGGGGCTCACAGATACGCAGTATTTT.

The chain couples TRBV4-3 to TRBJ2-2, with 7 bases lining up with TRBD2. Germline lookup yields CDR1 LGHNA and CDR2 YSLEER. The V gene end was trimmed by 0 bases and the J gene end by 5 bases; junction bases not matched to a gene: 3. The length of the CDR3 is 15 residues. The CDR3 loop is CASSQDLGGTGELFF. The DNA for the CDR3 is TGCGCCAGCAGCCAAGATCTCGGGGGGACCGGGGAGCTGTTTTTT.

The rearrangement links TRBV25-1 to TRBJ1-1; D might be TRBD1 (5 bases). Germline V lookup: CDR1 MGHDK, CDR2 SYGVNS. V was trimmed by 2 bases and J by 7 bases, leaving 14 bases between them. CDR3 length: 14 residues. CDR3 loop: CASSELGVYNEAFF. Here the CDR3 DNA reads TGTGCCAGCAGTGAACTAGGGGTTTACAATGAAGCTTTCTTT.

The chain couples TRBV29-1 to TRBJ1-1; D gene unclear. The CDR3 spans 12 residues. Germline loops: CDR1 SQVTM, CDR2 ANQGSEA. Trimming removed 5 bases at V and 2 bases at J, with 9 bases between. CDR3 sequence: CSVFGPNTEAFF. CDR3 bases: TGCAGCGTTTTCGGTCCAAACACTGAAGCTTTCTTT.

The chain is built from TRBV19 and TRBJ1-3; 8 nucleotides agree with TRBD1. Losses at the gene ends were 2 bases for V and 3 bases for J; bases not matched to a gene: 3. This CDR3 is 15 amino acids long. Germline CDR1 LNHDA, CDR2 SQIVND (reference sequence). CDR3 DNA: TGTGCCAGTAGTATACCGACAGGGGTTGGAAACACCATATATTTT. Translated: CASSIPTGVGNTIYF.

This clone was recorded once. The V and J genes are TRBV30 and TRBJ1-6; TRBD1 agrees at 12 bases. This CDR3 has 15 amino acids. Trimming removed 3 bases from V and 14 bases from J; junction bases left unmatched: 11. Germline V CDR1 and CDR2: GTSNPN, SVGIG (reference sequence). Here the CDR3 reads CAWRDPGTGGAALHF. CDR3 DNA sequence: TGTGCCTGGAGGGACCCCGGGACAGGGGGCGCGGCCCTCCACTTT.

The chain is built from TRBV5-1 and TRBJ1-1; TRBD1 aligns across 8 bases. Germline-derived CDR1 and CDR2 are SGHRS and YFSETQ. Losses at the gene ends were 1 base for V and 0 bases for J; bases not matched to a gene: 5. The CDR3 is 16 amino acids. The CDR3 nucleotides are TGCGCCAGCAGCTTGAGGTCAGGGGGCCTGAACACTGAAGCTTTCTTT. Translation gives CASSLRSGGLNTEAFF.